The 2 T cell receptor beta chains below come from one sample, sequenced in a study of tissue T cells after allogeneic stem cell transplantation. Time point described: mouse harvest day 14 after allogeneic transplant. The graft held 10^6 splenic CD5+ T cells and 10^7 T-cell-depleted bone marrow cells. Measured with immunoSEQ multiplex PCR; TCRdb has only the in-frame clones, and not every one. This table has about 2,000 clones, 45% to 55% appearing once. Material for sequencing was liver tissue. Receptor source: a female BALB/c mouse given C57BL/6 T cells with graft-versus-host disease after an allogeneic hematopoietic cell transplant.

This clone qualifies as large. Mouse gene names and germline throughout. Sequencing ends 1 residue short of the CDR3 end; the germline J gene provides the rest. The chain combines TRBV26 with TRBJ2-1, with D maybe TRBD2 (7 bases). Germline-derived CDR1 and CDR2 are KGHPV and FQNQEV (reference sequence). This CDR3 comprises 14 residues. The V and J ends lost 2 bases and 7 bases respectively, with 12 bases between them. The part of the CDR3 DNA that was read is TGTGCCAGCAGTCTGGGGGGGCGCAGAGCTGAGCAGTTC. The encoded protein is CASSLGGRRAEQF. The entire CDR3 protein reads CASSLGGRRAEQFF.

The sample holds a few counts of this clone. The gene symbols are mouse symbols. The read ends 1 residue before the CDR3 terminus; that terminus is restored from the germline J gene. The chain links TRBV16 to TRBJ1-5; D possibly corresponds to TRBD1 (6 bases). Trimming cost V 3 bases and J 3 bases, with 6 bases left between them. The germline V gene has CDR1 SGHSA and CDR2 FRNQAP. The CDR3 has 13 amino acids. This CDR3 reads CASSFRGNQAPLF. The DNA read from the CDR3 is TGTGCAAGCAGCTTCAGGGGCAACCAGGCTCCGCTT.